This T cell receptor beta chain derives from a study of cytomegalovirus exposure and HLA in healthy donors. About this clone: What it binds is unknown.

Trimming removed 5 bases from V and 4 bases from J; junction bases left unmatched: 7. Per the germline V gene, CDR1 is SGHTA and CDR2 is FQGTGA. The CDR3 extends over 15 amino acids. This table comes from immunoSEQ multiplex PCR, and its TCRdb copy is limited to in-frame clones, with some not included. The sample carries 90,000 to 110,000 clones, 85% to 90% recorded once. Notes on the study in general: Confirmation was obtained in vitro that three CMV-associated chains are specific for CMV antigens. A subsequent analysis found that TCR clusters from the first cohort also tended to co-occur in the approximately 130 validation repertoires, with around 94% of cluster scores above 0.

The TCR sequence derives from a woman aged 18 to 35 in good health and CMV-seropositive. Sequencing was performed on PBMCs. The rearrangement links TRBV7-3 to TRBJ2-5, with 10 bases aligning to TRBD2. The CDR3 is CASSLLAGAGETQYF. In DNA form, the CDR3 reads TGTGCCAGCAGCCTGCTAGCGGGGGCTGGAGAGACCCAGTACTTC.